This paragraph covers one T cell receptor (beta chain) sequence. Its target is unknown. The record originates from a study of cytomegalovirus exposure and HLA in healthy donors. Study at large: A subsequent analysis reported that the 95 to 150 validation repertoires were produced on the same platform that had also been used for the roughly 670 first-cohort repertoires. Regarding the study as a whole: The tendency of first-cohort TCR clusters to co-occur in the 120 or so validation repertoires was the finding of a later analysis. It was about 150 TCR beta chains that were listed as cytomegalovirus-associated.

Data came from immunoSEQ multiplex PCR; TCRdb stores just in-frame clones and leaves some out. The sample lists 160,000 or so clones, 84% occurring once. Among the 110 or so subjects of the validation cohort, separate from the roughly 650-subject first cohort, were the donors. Material: PBMCs. The sequence was collected from a man aged 25-40 years in good health and CMV-seropositive.

The CDR3 reads CASSLDLRVDTQYF. The DNA of the CDR3 is TGCGCCAGCAGCTTGGATCTCAGGGTTGATACGCAGTATTTT. The chain couples TRBV5-1 to TRBJ2-3; D possibly corresponds to TRBD1 (5 bases). From germline, CDR1 is SGHRS and CDR2 YFSETQ. CDR3 length: 14 amino acids. V lost 0 bases and J 6 bases, leaving 11 bases between the germline ends.